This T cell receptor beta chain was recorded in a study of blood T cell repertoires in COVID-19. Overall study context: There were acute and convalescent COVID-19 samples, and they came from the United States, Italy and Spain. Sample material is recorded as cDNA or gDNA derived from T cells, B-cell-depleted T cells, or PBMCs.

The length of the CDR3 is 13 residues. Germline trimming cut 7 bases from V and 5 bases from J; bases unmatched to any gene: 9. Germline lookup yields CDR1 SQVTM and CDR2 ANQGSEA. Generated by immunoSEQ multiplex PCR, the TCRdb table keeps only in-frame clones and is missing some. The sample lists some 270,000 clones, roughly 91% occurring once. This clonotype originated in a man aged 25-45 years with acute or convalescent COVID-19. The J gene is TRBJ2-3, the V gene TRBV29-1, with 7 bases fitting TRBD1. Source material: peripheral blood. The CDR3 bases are TGCAGCGCTAGGGGGCGTTTCGGAGATACGCAGTATTTT. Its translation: CSARGRFGDTQYF.